This T cell receptor beta chain emerged from a study of T cell responses to AZD1222 COVID-19 vaccine. Whole-study findings and limits: Donors in the cohort were predominantly white British and more often female, and clonal diversity was possibly underestimated. As reported, nearly half of all spike-specific TCRs target variant regions that are unmutated. Two doses of AZD1222 preceded a rise in Spike-specific TCR breadth and depth. Scientists sampled the repertoires only once the peak T cell response had passed.

Repertoires were generated with immunoSEQ multiplex PCR, while TCRdb's copy carries only in-frame clones and drops some. The sample has 130,000 or so clones; more than 85% are singletons. Comment on this clone: Its antigen remains unidentified.

V was clipped by 7 bases and J by 4 bases; unmatched bases: 12. The CDR3 runs to 15 residues. Per germline, CDR1 MNHEY and CDR2 SMNVEV (reference sequence). The clonotype was recovered from an adult in good health. The chain carries TRBV27 and TRBJ1-1, with 7 bases matching TRBD1. Specimen: peripheral blood, collected on day 0 of MenACWY control vaccination. This chain's CDR3 is CASKSYAGGITEAFF. In DNA form, the CDR3 reads TGTGCCAGCAAGTCGTACGCAGGGGGGATCACTGAAGCTTTCTTT.